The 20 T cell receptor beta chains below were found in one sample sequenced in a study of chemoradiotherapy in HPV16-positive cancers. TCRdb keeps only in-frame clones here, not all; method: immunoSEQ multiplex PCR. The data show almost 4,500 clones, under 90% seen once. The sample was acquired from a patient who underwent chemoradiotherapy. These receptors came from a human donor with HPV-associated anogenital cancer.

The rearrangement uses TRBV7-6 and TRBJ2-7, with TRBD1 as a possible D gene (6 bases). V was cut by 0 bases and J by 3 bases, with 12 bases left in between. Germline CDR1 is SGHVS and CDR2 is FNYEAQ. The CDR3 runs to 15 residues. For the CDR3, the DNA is TGTGCCAGCAGCTTAGCGCTGGGGGCCCACTACGAGCAGTACTTC. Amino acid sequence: CASSLALGAHYEQYF.

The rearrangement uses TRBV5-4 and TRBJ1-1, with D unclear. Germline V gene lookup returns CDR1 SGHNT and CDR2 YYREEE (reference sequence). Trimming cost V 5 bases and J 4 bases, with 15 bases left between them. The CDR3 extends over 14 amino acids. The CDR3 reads CASREGGRSTEAFF. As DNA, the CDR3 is TGTGCCAGCAGGGAAGGAGGGCGAAGCACTGAAGCTTTCTTT.

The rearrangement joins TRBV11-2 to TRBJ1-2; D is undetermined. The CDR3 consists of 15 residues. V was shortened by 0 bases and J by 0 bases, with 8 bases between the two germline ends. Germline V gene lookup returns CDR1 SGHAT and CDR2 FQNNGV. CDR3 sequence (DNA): TGTGCCAGCAGCTTAGATGGTTCCACTAACTATGGCTACACCTTC. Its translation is CASSLDGSTNYGYTF. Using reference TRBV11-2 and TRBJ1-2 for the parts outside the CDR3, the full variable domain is EAGVAQSPRYKIIEKRQSVAFWCNPISGHATLYWYQQILGQGPKLLIQFQNNGVVDDSQLPKDRFSAERLKGVDSTLKIQPAKLEDSAVYLCASSLDGSTNYGYTFGSGTRLTVV.

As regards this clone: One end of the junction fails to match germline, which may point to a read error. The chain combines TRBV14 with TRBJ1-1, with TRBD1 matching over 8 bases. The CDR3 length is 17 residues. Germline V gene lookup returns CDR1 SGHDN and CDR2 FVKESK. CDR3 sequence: CASSQPGQVKFRTEASF. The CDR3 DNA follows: TGTGCCAGCAGCCAACCGGGACAGGTGAAATTTCGAACTGAAGCTTCCTTT. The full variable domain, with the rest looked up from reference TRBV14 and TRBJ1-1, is EAGVTQFPSHSVIEKGQTVTLRCDPISGHDNLYWYRRVMGKEIKFLLHFVKESKQDESGMPNNRFLAERTGGTYSTLKVQPAELEDSGVYFCASSQPGQVKFRTEASFGQGTRLTVV.

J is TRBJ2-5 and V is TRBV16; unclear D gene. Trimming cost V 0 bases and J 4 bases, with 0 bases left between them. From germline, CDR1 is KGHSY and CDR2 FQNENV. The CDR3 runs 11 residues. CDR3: CASSQSETQYF. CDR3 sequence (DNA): TGTGCCAGCAGCCAATCAGAGACCCAGTACTTC.

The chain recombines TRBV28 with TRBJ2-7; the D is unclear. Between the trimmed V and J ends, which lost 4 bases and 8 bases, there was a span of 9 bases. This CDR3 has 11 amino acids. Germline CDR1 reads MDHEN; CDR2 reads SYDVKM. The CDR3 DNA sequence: TGTGCCAGCAGTTCTTTAATCAAGCAGTACTTC. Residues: CASSSLIKQYF.

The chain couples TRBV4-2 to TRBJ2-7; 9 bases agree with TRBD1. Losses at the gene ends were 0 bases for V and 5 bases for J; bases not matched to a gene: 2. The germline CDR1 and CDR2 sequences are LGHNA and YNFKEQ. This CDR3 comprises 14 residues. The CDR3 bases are TGTGCCAGCAGCCAAGAACAGGGGGCCAACGAGCAGTACTTC. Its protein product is CASSQEQGANEQYF.

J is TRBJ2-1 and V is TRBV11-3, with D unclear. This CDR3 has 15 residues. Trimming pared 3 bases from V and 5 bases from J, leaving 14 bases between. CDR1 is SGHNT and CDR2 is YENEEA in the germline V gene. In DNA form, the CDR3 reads TGTGCCAGCAGCTTGGTTAGTGGCGAACACAATGAGCAGTTCTTC. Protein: CASSLVSGEHNEQFF.

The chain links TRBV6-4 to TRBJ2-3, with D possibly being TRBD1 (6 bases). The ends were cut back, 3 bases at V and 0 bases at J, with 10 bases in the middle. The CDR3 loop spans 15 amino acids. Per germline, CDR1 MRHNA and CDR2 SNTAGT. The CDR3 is CASSDGGSSTDTQYF. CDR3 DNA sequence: TGTGCCAGCAGTGATGGGGGCTCTAGCACAGATACGCAGTATTTT.

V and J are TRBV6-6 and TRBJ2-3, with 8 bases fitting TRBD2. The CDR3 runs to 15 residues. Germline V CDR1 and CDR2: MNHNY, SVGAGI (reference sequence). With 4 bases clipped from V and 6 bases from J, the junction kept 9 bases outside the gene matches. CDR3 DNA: TGTGCCAGCAGTTCCCCCGGGACTAGTGCCGATACGCAGTATTTT. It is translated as CASSSPGTSADTQYF.

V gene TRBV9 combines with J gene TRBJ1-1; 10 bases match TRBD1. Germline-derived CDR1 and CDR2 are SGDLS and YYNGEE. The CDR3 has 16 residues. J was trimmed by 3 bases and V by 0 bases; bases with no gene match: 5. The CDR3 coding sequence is TGTGCCAGCAGCGTAGGTGACAGGGGGCGGGACACTGAAGCTTTCTTT. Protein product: CASSVGDRGRDTEAFF.

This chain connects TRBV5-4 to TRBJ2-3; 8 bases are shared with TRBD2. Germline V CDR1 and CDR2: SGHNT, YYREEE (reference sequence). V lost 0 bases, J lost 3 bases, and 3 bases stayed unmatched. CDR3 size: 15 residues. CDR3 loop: CASSLGAGDTDTQYF. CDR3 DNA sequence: TGTGCCAGCAGCTTGGGAGCGGGGGATACAGATACGCAGTATTTT.

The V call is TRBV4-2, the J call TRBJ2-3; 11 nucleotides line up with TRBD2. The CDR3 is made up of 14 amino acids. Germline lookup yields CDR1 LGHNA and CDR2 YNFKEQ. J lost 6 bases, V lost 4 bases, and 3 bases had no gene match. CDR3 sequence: CASSPRTSGDTQYF. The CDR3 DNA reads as TGTGCCAGCAGCCCTCGGACTAGCGGGGATACGCAGTATTTT.

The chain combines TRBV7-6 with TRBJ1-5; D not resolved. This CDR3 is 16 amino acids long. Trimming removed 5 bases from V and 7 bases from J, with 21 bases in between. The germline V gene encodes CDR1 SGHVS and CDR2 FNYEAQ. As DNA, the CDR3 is TGTGCCAGCAGCGGAATTAAAGGAAGGGCGGGACAGCCCCAGCATTTT. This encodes CASSGIKGRAGQPQHF.

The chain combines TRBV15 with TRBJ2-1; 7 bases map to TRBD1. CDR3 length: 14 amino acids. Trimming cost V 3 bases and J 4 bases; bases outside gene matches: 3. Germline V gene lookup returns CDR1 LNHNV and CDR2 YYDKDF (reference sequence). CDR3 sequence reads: CATSSGDSYNEQFF. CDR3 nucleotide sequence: TGTGCCACCAGCAGCGGGGACAGTTACAATGAGCAGTTCTTC.

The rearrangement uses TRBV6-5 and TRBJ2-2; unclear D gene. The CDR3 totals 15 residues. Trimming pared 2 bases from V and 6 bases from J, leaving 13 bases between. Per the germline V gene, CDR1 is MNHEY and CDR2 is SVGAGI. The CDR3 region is CASSYRPAEPGELFF. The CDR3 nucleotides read TGTGCCAGCAGTTACCGACCGGCGGAACCCGGGGAGCTGTTTTTT.

The chain's CDR3 is CASSQRLGEQYF. CDR3 in DNA: TGCGCCAGCAGTCAGCGGCTGGGCGAGCAGTACTTC. The V and J genes are TRBV10-1 and TRBJ2-7; weak D call: TRBD2 (5 bases). Per germline, CDR1 WNHNN and CDR2 SYGVQD (reference sequence). V lost 5 bases to trimming and J lost 6 bases, with 11 bases between them. The CDR3 loop spans 12 amino acids.

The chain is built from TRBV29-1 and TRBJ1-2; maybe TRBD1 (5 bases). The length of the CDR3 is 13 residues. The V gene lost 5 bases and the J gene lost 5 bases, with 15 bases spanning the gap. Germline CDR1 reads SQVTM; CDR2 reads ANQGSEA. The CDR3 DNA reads TGCAGCGTTTCCGCGGGGGTATCATATGGCTACACCTTC. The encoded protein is CSVSAGVSYGYTF. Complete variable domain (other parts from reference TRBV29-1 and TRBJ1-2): SAVISQKPSRDICQRGTSLTIQCQVDSQVTMMFWYRQQPGQSLTLIATANQGSEATYESGFVIDKFPISRPNLTFSTLTVSNMSPEDSSIYLCSVSAGVSYGYTFGSGTRLTVV.

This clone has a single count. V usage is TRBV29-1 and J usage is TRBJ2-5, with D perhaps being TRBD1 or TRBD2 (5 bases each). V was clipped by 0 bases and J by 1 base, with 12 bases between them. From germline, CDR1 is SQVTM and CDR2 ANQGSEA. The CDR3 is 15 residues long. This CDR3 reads CSVEDGVGRQETQYF. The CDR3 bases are TGCAGCGTTGAAGATGGGGTGGGACGCCAAGAGACCCAGTACTTC.

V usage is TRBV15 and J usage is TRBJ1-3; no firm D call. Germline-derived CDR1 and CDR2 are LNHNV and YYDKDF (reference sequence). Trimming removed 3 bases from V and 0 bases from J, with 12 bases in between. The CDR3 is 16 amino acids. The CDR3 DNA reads TGTGCCACCAGCAGCCAGACTGCCAGCTCTGGAAACACCATATATTTT. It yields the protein CATSSQTASSGNTIYF.